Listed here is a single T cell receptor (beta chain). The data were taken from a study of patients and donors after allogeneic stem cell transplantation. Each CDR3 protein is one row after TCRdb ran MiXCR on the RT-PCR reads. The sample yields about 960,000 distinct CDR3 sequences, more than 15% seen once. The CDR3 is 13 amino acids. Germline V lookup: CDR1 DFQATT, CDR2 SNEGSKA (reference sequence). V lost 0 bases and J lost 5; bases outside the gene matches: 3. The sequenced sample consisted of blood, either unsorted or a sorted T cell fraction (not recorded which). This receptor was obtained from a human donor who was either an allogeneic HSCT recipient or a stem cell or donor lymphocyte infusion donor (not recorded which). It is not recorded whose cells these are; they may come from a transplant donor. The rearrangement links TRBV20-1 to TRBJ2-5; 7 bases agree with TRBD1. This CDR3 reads CSARDQGVETQYF. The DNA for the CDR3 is TGCAGTGCTAGAGACCAGGGGGTGGAGACCCAGTACTTC.